This TCR beta chain was observed in a study of spatial heterogeneity in lung cancer. Study information: The follow-up PBMC samples were sequenced whenever they were available. The median time to follow-up was about two years after resection.

TCRdb processed the 5' RACE reads anew with MiXCR; each CDR3 protein has one entry. The repertoire includes about 120,000 distinct CDR3 sequences, 12% of them detected once, and approximately 15% sits in the top ten. Turning to this clonotype: Its antigen remains unidentified.

General observations from the study: Compared with follow-up, resection was when ubiquitous expanded tumor TCRs appeared in blood more.

The time point denotes: blood at routine non-recurrence follow-up after resection. Whole RNA, isolated from tumor, nontumor lung or frozen PBMC, was sequenced without prior sorting. The specimen was PBMCs, collected at follow-up. The receptor was isolated from a male donor with early-stage non-small cell lung cancer.

In DNA, the CDR3 is TGTGCCAGCAGTTTAGATGTCTATGGCTACACCTTC. It encodes CASSLDVYGYTF. This chain connects TRBV28 to TRBJ1-2; D remains ambiguous. The germline V and J ends were trimmed by 2 bases and 4 bases, with 5 bases remaining between them. Germline CDR1 MDHEN, CDR2 SYDVKM. The CDR3 totals 12 residues.